The clone carrying this T cell receptor beta chain was seen a handful of times. Its antigen is not identified. This sample is part of a study of T cells in localized non-small cell lung cancer. Study results and limitations: Heterogeneity remains possible, as sequencing covered one tumor region only. Measurement of T cell clonality placed uninvolved adjacent lung highest, above the level in tumor.

This CDR3 spans 18 amino acids. Germline CDR1 is LNHDA and CDR2 is SQIVND (reference sequence). V shed 3 bases and J 7 bases; nucleotides not matched to a gene: 13. Using immunoSEQ multiplex PCR, the repertoire was profiled, and TCRdb retains in-frame clones only, with some absent. The data show tens of thousands of clones, 85% to 95% seen once. The rearrangement joins TRBV19 to TRBJ2-5; TRBD2 matches at 14 bases. The TCR sequence derives from a woman aged 35 to 70 with stage I lung adenocarcinoma. The source was peripheral blood, collected before any cancer treatment. The CDR3 loop is CASSMTGTSGGNHRTQYF. The DNA of the CDR3 is TGTGCCAGTAGTATGACCGGGACTAGCGGGGGCAATCACAGGACCCAGTACTTC.